This T cell receptor (beta chain) was recovered during a study of T cell responses to AZD1222 COVID-19 vaccine. General study points: Most donors were white British and more were female, and clonal diversity was possibly underestimated. After two AZD1222 doses, spike-specific TCR breadth and depth rose versus day 0.

Researchers grouped second doses given at about 4 or about 12 weeks into one pool. Turning to this clone: Its antigen remains unknown.

Sequenced by immunoSEQ multiplex PCR; TCRdb stores in-frame clones only, minus some. Counted here are 120,000 or so clones, approximately 90% occurring once; the ten biggest clones make up 3%. The sequences come from peripheral blood, collected 28 days after the second AZD1222 dose. This sequence originates from an adult who received the AZD1222 COVID-19 vaccine.

This chain's CDR3 is CASSLAGLGKLFF. The CDR3 bases are TGTGCCAGCAGCTTGGCGGGACTAGGAAAACTGTTTTTT. V and J are TRBV5-4 and TRBJ1-4; TRBD1 is a possible D gene (5 bases). Trimming shortened V by 0 bases and J by 10 bases, and 10 bases separated the two germline ends. The CDR3 consists of 13 residues. From germline, CDR1 is SGHNT and CDR2 YYREEE (reference sequence).